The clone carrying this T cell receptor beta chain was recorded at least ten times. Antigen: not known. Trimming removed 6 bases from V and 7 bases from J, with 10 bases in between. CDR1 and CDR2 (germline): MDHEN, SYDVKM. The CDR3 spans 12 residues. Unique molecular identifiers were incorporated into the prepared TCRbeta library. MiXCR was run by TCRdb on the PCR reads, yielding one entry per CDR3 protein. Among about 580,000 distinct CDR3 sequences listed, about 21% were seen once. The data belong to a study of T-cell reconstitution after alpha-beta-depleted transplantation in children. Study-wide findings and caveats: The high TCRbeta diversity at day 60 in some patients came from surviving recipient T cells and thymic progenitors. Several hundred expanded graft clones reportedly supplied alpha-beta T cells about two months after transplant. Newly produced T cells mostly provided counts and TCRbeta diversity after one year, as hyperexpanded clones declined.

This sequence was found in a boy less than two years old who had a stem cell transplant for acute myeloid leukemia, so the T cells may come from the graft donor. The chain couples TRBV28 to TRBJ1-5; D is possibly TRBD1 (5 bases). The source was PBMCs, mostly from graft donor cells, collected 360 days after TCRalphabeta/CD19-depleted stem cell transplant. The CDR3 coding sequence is TGTGCCAGCAGAGGGGACCCCCAGCCCCAGCATTTT. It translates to CASRGDPQPQHF.